Detailed here is one T cell receptor (beta chain). Here immunoSEQ multiplex PCR was the method, and the copy in TCRdb shows in-frame clones only, minus some. The table lists roughly 87,000 clones, roughly 94% of them singletons. These data originate in a study of technical replicates of blood from a handful of donors. The germline gives CDR1 LGHNA, CDR2 YNFKEQ. With V trimmed by 3 bases and J by 5 bases, 4 bases remained unmatched. The CDR3 has 14 amino acids. The clonotype comes from a human donor in good health. Sequencing was carried out using T cells isolated from PBMCs. The genes are TRBV4-2 and TRBJ1-2, with 9 bases matching TRBD1. CDR3 region: CASSQGTGRYGYTF. Written as DNA, the CDR3 is TGTGCCAGCAGCCAGGGGACAGGGCGGTATGGCTACACCTTC.